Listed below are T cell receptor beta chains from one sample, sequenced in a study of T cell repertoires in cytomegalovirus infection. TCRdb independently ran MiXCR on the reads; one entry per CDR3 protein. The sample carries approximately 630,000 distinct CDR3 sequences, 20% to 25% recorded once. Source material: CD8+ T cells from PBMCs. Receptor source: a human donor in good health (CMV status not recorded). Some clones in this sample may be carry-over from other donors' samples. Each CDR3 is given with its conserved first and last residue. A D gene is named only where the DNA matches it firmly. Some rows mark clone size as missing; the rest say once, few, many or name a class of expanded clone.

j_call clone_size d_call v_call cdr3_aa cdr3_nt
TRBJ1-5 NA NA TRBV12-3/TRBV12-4 CASSRLRGGNQPQHF TGTGCCAGCAGCCGACTAAGAGGGGGCAATCAGCCCCAGCATTTT
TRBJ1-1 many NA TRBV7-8 CASRPLNTEAFF TGTGCCAGCCGCCCCCTAAACACTGAAGCTTTCTTT
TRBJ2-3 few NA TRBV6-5 CASSYYRVPVRPDTQYF TGTGCCAGCAGTTACTACAGGGTACCGGTTAGACCAGATACGCAGTATTTT
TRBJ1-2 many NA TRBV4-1 CASSQELASRVNYGYTF TGCGCCAGCAGCCAAGAATTAGCATCCCGCGTCAACTATGGCTACACCTTC
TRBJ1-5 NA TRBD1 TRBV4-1 CASLVDRGNQPQHF TGCGCCAGCCTCGTCGACAGGGGCAATCAGCCCCAGCATTTT
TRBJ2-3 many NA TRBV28 CASSLQGTDTQYF TGTGCCAGCAGTTTACAGGGCACAGATACGCAGTATTTT
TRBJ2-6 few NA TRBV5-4 CASSWARETGANVLTF TGTGCCAGCAGCTGGGCCAGGGAAACTGGGGCCAACGTCCTGACTTTC
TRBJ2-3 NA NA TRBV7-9 CASSLVILELGDTQYF TGTGCCAGCAGCTTAGTTATTTTGGAGTTAGGCGATACGCAGTATTTT
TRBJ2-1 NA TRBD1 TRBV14 CASSQDRGRLNEQFF TGTGCCAGCAGCCAAGACAGGGGGCGATTAAATGAGCAGTTCTTC
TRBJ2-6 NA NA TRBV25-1 CASSEPGTWEANVLTF TGTGCCAGCAGTGAACCCGGGACATGGGAGGCCAACGTCCTGACTTTC
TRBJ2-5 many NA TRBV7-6 CASSITAQETQYF TGTGCCAGCAGCATCACCGCTCAAGAGACCCAGTACTTC
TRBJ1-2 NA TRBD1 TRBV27 CASSRDRANYGYTF TGTGCCAGCAGTCGGGACAGGGCGAACTATGGCTACACCTTC
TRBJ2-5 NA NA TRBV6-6 CASSYGSSLVQETQYF TGTGCCAGCAGTTACGGTAGTTCCTTGGTTCAAGAGACCCAGTACTTC
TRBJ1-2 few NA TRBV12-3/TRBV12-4 CASSLRGSYGYTF TGTGCCAGCTCCCTCCGGGGGAGCTATGGCTACACCTTC
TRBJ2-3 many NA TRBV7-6 CASSLHPSQDNTDTQYF TGTGCCAGCAGCTTACATCCCTCCCAGGACAACACAGATACGCAGTATTTT
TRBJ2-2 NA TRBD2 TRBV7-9 CASSPPWRGSSGELFF TGTGCCAGCAGCCCCCCTTGGCGGGGGTCTTCCGGGGAGCTGTTTTTT
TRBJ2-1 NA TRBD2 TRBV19 CASSGRGGVYNEQFF TGTGCCAGTAGTGGTCGCGGGGGGGTCTACAATGAGCAGTTCTTC
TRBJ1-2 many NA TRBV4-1 CASSQDEYTENYGYTF TGCGCCAGCAGCCAAGATGAGTACACTGAAAACTATGGCTACACCTTC
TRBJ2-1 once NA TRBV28 CASSSTVLQGSSSYNEQFF TGTGCCAGCAGTTCGACGGTATTACAGGGTTCAAGCTCCTACAATGAGCAGTTCTTC
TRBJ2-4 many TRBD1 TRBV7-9 CASSSPDRGENIQYF TGTGCCAGCAGCTCCCCGGACAGGGGAGAAAACATTCAGTACTTC
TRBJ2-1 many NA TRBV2 CASRIRAPGDEQFF TGTGCCAGCAGGATCCGGGCTCCGGGGGATGAGCAGTTCTTC
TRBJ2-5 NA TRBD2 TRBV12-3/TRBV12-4 CASSLMWLADVQETQYF TGTGCCAGCAGTCTCATGTGGCTAGCGGATGTCCAAGAGACCCAGTACTTC
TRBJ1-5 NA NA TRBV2 CASSDDNQPQHF TGTGCCAGCAGTGATGACAATCAGCCCCAGCATTTT
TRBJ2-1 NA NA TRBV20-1 CSARDSRGTYNEQFF TGCAGTGCTAGAGATTCAAGGGGAACCTACAATGAGCAGTTCTTC
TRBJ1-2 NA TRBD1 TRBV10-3 CAISQTTGANYGYTF TGTGCCATCAGCCAAACGACAGGGGCTAACTATGGCTACACCTTC
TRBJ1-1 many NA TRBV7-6 CASSESMGQVNTEAFF TGTGCCAGCAGCGAGAGCATGGGACAAGTGAACACTGAAGCTTTCTTT
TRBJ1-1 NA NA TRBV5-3 CASSPRTVPFEAFF TGTGCCAGCAGCCCCCGGACAGTCCCTTTTGAAGCTTTCTTT
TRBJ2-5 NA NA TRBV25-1 CASSDLAGWETQYF TGTGCCAGCAGTGATCTGGCGGGGTGGGAGACCCAGTACTTC
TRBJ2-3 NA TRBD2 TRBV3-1 CVSSEIRLAEGDTQYF TGTGTCAGCAGCGAAATTAGACTAGCCGAAGGGGATACGCAGTATTTT
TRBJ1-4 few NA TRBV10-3 CAISDYSSGSGSTNEKLFF TGTGCCATCAGTGATTACAGTTCGGGATCTGGGTCAACTAATGAAAAACTGTTTTTT
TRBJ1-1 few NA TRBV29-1 CSVEGAETANTEAFF TGCAGCGTTGAAGGGGCGGAGACAGCGAACACTGAAGCTTTCTTT
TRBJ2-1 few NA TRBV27 CASTRGGVYNEQFF TGTGCCAGCACCCGAGGGGGGGTCTACAATGAGCAGTTCTTC
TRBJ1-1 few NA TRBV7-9 CASSLIQRRDTEAFF TGTGCCAGCAGCTTAATTCAGCGTCGCGACACTGAAGCTTTCTTT
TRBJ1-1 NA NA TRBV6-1 CARIQWGGRAEAFF TGTGCCAGAATACAGTGGGGGGGAAGGGCTGAAGCTTTCTTT
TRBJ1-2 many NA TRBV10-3 CAIYQGTFNYGYTF TGTGCCATTTACCAGGGGACCTTCAACTATGGCTACACCTTC
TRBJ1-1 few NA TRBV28 CASSEVQISTEAFF TGTGCCAGCAGCGAGGTACAGATTTCCACTGAAGCTTTCTTT
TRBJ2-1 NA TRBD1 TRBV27 CASTTGGTYNEQFF TGTGCCAGCACTACAGGGGGAACCTACAATGAGCAGTTCTTC
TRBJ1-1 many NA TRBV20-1 CSALARILNTEAFF TGCAGTGCTCTAGCCCGGATTTTGAACACTGAAGCTTTCTTT
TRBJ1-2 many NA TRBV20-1 CSAPDSYGYTF TGCAGTGCCCCTGACAGCTATGGCTACACCTTC
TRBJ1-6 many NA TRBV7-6 CASSFSSSYNSPLHF TGTGCCAGCAGCTTCAGCAGCTCCTATAATTCACCCCTCCACTTT
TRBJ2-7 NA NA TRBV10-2 CASSNRGRTYKQYF TGCGCCAGCAGTAACCGGGGCCGAACCTACAAGCAGTACTTC
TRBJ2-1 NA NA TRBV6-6 CASSYSSQVHFNEQFF TGTGCCAGCAGTTACTCAAGCCAGGTCCACTTTAATGAGCAGTTCTTC
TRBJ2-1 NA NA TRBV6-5 CASSYAGYTYNEQFF TGTGCCAGCAGTTACGCGGGGTATACCTACAATGAGCAGTTCTTC
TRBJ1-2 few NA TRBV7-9 CASSAADSLYYGYTF TGTGCCAGCAGCGCCGCGGACAGCCTTTACTATGGCTACACCTTC
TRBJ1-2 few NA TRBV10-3 CAIWTDYGYTF TGTGCCATCTGGACTGACTATGGCTACACCTTC
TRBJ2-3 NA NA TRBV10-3 CAIPGPSTDTQYF TGTGCCATACCGGGACCTAGCACAGATACGCAGTATTTT
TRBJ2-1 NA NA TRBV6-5 CASSQYDGGEQFF TGTGCCAGCAGTCAATATGACGGAGGTGAGCAGTTCTTC
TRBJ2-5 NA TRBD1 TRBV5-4 CASSTGGFETQYF TGTGCCAGCAGCACAGGGGGCTTTGAGACCCAGTACTTC
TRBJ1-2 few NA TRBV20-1 CSARVVGGTNYGYTF TGCAGTGCTAGGGTTGTGGGGGGGACTAACTATGGCTACACCTTC
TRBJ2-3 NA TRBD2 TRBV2 CAREGLAGGSTDTQYF TGTGCCCGAGAGGGACTAGCGGGGGGGAGCACAGATACGCAGTATTTT
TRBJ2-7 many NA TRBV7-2 CASSLDQVSSYEQYF TGTGCCAGCAGCTTAGATCAGGTGTCGTCCTACGAGCAGTACTTC
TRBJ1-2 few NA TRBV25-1 CASSESPGNYGYTF TGTGCCAGCAGTGAATCCCCGGGGAACTATGGCTACACCTTC